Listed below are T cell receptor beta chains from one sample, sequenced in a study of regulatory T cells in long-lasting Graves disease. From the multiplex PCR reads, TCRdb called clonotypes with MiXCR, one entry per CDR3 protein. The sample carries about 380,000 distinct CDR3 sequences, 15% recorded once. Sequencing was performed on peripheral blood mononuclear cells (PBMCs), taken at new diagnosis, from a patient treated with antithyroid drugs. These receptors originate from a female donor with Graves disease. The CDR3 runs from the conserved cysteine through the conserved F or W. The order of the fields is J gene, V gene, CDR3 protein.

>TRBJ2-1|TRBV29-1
CSAPSGPGDNEQFF
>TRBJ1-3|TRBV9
CASSGRRQGSGNTIYF
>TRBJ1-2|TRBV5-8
CASSWRVHLLTNYGYTF
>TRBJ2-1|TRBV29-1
CSAPGGISSYNEQFF
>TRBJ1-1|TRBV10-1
CARRNGTPFGNTEAFF
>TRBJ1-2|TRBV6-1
CASSEHAAFYGYTF
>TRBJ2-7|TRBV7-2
CASSLEGHSYERYF
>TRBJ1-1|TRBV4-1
CASSQGQLMNTEAFF
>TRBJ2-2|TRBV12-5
CASGLFTGGGHTGELFF
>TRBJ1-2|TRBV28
CASSWGRNYGYTF
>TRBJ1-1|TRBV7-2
CASSPIGTGGTEAFF
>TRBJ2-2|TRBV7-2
CASSLRRVPNTGELFF
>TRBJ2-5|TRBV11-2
CASSSQGALKETQYF
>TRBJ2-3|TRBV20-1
CSASAQTVSTDTQYF
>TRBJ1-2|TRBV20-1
CSASSVSNYGYTF
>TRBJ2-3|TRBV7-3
CASSLGSGTSGSKSHTDTQYF
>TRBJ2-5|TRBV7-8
CASSLGRAQYF
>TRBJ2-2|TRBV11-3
CASSLDQLTGTGELFF
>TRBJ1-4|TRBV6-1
CASSADRIMKELFF
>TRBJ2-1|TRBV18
CASSPPGGPFNEQFF
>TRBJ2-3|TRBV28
CASSPGSAGTPTDTQYF
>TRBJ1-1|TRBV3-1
CASSQPGRATEAFF
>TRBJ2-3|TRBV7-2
CASTGGVTDTQYF
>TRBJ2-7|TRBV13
CASSLGSRFYEQYF
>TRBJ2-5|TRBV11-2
CASSPGGGGSETQYF
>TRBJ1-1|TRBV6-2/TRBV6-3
CASSRLEGPEGTEAFF
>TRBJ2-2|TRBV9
CASSEQITPGPTTGELFF
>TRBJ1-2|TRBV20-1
CSARDYRADLYGYTF
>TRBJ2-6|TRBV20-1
CSALRLAALSGANVLTF
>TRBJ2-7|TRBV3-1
CASRQDRTDGEQYF
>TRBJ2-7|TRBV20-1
CSARVPTSSYEQYF
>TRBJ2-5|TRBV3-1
CASSQDVETGERETQYF
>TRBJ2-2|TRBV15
CATSRRTGANTGELFF
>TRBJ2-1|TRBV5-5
CASSLVQEYNEQFF
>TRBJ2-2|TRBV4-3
CASSQRTSWAGELFF
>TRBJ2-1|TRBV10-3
CAISESYRGNEQFF
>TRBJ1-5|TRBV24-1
CATSDLTGGEIQPQHF
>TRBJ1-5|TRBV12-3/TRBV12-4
CARGDATPTQHF
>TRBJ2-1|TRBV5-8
CASSKGLAGSNEQFF
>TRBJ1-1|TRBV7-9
CASSGTGTPSAAFF
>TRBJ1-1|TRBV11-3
CASSSSRGAREAFF
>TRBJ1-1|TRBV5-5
CASSLAPGGRGMNTEAFF
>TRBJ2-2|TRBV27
CAVGGLVNTGERFF
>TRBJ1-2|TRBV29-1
CSVDESLPGQGYGYTF
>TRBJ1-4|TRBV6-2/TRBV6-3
CASRSRRRGEKLFF
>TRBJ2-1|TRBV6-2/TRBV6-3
CASSYSRSLPTGGGEQFF
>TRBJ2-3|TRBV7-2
CASSSGQDTQYF
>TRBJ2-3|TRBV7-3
CANRTPEQNTQYF
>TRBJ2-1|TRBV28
CASSPTGEIYNEQFF
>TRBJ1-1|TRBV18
CASSPNSNTEAFF